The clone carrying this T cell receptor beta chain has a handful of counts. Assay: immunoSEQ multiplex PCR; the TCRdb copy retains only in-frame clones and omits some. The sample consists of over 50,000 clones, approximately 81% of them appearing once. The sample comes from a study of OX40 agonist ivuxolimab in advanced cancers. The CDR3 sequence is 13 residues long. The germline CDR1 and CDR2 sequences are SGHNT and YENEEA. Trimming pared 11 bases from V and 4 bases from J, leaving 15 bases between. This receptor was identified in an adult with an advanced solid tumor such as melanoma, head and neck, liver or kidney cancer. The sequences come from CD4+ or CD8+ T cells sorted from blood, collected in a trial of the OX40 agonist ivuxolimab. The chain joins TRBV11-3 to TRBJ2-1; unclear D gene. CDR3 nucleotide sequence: TGTGCCTCCTTGAAAAGCCTTTACAATGAGCAGTTCTTC. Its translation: CASLKSLYNEQFF.